This T cell receptor (beta chain) comes out of a study of T cell changes during pregnancy in multiple sclerosis. This table comes from immunoSEQ multiplex PCR, and its TCRdb copy is limited to in-frame clones, with some not included. In the table there are about 77,000 clones, 85% to 95% of which are singletons. The CDR3 is 16 residues long. The trim removed 3 bases at V and 4 bases at J, leaving 6 bases unmatched. Germline CDR1 MNHEY, CDR2 SVGAGI. This TCR derives from a female donor in good health, enrolled as a control in a pregnancy study. The rearrangement joins TRBV6-5 to TRBJ2-2; 9 nucleotides line up with TRBD2. Sequences were derived from peripheral blood, sampled after pregnancy. CDR3 DNA sequence: TGTGCCAGCAGTTATTGGGCGGGAGGGCGCACCGGGGAGCTGTTTTTT. It specifies CASSYWAGGRTGELFF.